This T cell receptor beta chain was documented in a study of cytomegalovirus exposure and HLA in healthy donors. In the study overall: A previous analysis identified 100 million to 120 million unique TCR beta sequences derived from some 170 million T cells. Most genotyped donors, 81% of about 360, had Caucasian-associated genetic ancestry.

Study-level findings and limits: Common viral pathogens seemed to be connected with several of the most significant clusters, according to a later analysis.

As regards this clone: The antigen remains unidentified.

Trimming cost V 1 base and J 4 bases, with 11 bases left between them. The CDR3 spans 14 residues. CDR1 is SGHAT and CDR2 is FQNNGV in the germline V gene. Primers included in the PCR were 60 Vbeta and 13 Jbeta primers. Measured with immunoSEQ multiplex PCR; TCRdb has only the in-frame clones, and not every one. The data show 130,000 or so clones, approximately 71% seen once. The TCR originated in a man in his forties or fifties in good health and CMV-seronegative. The material sequenced was PBMCs. The chain is built from TRBV11-2 and TRBJ2-7, with TRBD2 as a possible D gene (5 bases). For the CDR3, the DNA is TGTGCCAGCAGCTTAGGGCGGGCGGGTTACGAGCAGTACTTC. This translates into CASSLGRAGYEQYF.